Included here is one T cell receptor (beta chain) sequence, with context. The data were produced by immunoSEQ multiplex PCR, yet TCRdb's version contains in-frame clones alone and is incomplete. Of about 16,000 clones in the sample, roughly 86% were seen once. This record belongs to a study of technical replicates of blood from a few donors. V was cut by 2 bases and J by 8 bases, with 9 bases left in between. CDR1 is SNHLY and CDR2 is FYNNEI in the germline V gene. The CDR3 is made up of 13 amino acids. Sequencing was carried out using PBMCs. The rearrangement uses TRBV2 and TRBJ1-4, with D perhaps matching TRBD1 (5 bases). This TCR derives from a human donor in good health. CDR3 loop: CASSESGYEKLFF. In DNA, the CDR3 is TGTGCCAGCAGTGAATCAGGGTACGAAAAACTGTTTTTT.